The 2 T cell receptor beta chains in this list originate from one sample, sequenced in a study of shared clonotypes between healthy human individuals. Assay: immunoSEQ multiplex PCR; the TCRdb copy retains only in-frame clones and omits some. The sample includes around 560,000 clones, about 95% of them seen just once. Naive CD8 cells lacked CD45RO and underwent positive selection for CCR7, leaving out terminally differentiated effector memory CD45RA+ cells. The sequenced sample was naive CD8+ T cells sorted from blood. These receptors came from a woman aged 25 to 39 in good health.

This chain uses TRBV4-1 with TRBJ2-1; D may match TRBD1 or TRBD2 (5 bases each). Looked up from germline, CDR1 is MGHRA and CDR2 is YSYEKL. This CDR3 is 16 amino acids long. V was clipped by 3 bases and J by 5 bases, with 17 bases between them. The CDR3 region is CASSHAPGTENNEQFF. In nucleotides, the CDR3 is TGCGCCAGCAGCCACGCCCCCGGGACGGAAAACAATGAGCAGTTCTTC.

V usage is TRBV2 and J usage is TRBJ2-7; D is unclear. Germline CDR1 and CDR2: SNHLY and FYNNEI. V lost 6 bases, J lost 4 bases, and 10 bases lay in between. The CDR3 contains 12 residues. DNA of the CDR3: TGTGCCAGCAGAGTAGCCGGGTACGAGCAGTACTTC. Its translation is CASRVAGYEQYF.